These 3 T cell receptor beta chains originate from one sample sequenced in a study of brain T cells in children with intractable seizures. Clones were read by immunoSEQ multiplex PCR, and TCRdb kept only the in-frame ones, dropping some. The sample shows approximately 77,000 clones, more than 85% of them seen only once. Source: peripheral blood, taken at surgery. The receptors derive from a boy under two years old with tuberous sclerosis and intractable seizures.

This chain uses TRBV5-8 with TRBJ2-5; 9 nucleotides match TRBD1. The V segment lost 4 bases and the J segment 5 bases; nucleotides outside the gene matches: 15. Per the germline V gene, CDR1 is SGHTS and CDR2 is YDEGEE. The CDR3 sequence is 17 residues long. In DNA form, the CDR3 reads TGTGCCAGCAGCCCAGGACAGGGGTCCGGTCAAGGGGAGACCCAGTACTTC. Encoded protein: CASSPGQGSGQGETQYF.

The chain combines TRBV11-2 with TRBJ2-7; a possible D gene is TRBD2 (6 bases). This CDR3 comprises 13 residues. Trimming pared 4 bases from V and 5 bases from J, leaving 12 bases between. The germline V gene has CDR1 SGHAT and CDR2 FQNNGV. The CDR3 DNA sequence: TGTGCCAGCAGCTGGGGGGTTGGCGACGAGCAGTACTTC. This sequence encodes CASSWGVGDEQYF.

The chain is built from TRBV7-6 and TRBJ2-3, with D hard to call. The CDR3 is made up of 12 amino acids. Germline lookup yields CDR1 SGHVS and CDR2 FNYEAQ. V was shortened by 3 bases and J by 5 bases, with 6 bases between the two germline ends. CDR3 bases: TGTGCCAGCAGCTTTGGGGAAGATACGCAGTATTTT. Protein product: CASSFGEDTQYF. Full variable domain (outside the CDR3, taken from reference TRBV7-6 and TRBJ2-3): GAGVSQSPRYKVTKRGQDVALRCDPISGHVSLYWYRQALGQGPEFLTYFNYEAQQDKSGLPNDRFSAERPEGSISTLTIQRTEQRDSAMYRCASSFGEDTQYFGPGTRLTVL.